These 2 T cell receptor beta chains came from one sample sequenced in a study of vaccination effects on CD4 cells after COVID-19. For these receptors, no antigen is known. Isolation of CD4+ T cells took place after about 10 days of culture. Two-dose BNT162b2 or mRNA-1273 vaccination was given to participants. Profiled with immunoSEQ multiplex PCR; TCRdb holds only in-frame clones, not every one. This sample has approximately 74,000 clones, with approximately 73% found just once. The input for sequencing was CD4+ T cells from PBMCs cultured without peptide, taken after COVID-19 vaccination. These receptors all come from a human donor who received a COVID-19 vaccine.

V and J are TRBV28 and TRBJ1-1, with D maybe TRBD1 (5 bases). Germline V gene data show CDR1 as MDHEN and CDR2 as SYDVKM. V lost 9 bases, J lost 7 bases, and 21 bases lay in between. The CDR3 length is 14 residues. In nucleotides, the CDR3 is TGTGCCAGTTGGGCCCTCGATGTGGGGGGTGAAGCTTTCTTT. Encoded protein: CASWALDVGGEAFF. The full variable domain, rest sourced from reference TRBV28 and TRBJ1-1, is DVKVTQSSRYLVKRTGEKVFLECVQDMDHENMFWYRQDPGLGLRLIYFSYDVKMKEKGDIPEGYSVSREKKERFSLILESASTNQTSMYLCASWALDVGGEAFFGQGTRLTVV.

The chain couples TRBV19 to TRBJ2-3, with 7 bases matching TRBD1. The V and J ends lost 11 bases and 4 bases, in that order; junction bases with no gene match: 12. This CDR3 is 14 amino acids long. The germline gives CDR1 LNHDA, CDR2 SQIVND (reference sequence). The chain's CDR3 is CASRDSSGADTQYF. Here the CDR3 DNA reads TGTGCCTCCCGGGACAGTTCAGGTGCAGATACGCAGTATTTT.